The entry that follows covers one T cell receptor (beta chain) sequence. Antigen: not known. This sample is part of a study of T cell responses to AZD1222 COVID-19 vaccine. Overall study results and limits: When two AZD1222 doses had been given, Spike-specific TCR breadth and depth rose. Repertoire sampling happened only post peak T cell response. Reportedly, nearly half the spike-specific TCRs target unmutated variant regions.

Using immunoSEQ multiplex PCR, the repertoire was profiled, and TCRdb retains in-frame clones only, with some absent. The repertoire includes 65,000 to 80,000 clones, about 88% of them detected once, and 4% to 5% sits in the top ten. The sample consisted of peripheral blood, taken 28 days after the second dose of the MenACWY control vaccine. The sequence derives from an adult who received the MenACWY meningococcal vaccine as a control.

In DNA form, the CDR3 reads TGTGCCAGCAGCTCGAGGGACAGGGTCGATGGCTACACCTTC. Amino acid sequence: CASSSRDRVDGYTF. This sequence joins TRBV5-4 and TRBJ1-2; 9 positions agree with TRBD1. The CDR3 runs to 14 residues. J was trimmed by 6 bases and V by 3 bases; bases with no gene match: 6. CDR1 and CDR2 from the germline V gene are SGHNT and YYREEE (reference sequence).